The next 11 T cell receptor beta chains were all read from a single sample in a study of CD8 T cells in Susac syndrome. The RNA, about 0.45 to 1 ug, was put through reverse transcription using random hexamers. TCRdb independently ran MiXCR on the immunoSEQ multiplex PCR reads; one entry per CDR3 protein. This sample carries 150,000 to 200,000 distinct CDR3 sequences, roughly 92% of them seen once, and the ten largest clones take 0.1%. Source material: CD4+ T cells from PBMCs. These receptors all come from a human donor in good health.

The gene calls are TRBV6-2 or TRBV6-3 and TRBJ2-3; D unresolved. The germline gives CDR1 MNHEY, CDR2 SVGEGT. This CDR3 has 14 amino acids. The V and J ends lost 5 bases and 6 bases respectively, with 15 bases between them. The CDR3, as DNA: TGTGCCAGCAGTGGCCGTGGTAGCCTGGATACGCAGTATTTT. It yields the protein CASSGRGSLDTQYF.

The V and J genes are TRBV29-1 and TRBJ2-1, with D hard to call. Germline V gene lookup returns CDR1 SQVTM and CDR2 ANQGSEA. This CDR3 is 14 amino acids long. Trimming removed 3 bases from V and 7 bases from J, with 16 bases in between. Here the CDR3 DNA reads TGCAGCGTTGAGTTTTCGCGAGAGACGAATGAGCAGTTCTTC. Its translation is CSVEFSRETNEQFF.

The rearrangement links TRBV27 to TRBJ1-6; D possibly corresponds to TRBD1 (6 bases). The CDR3 has 16 residues. Germline loops: CDR1 MNHEY, CDR2 SMNVEV (reference sequence). V was cut by 4 bases and J by 8 bases, with 18 bases left in between. The CDR3 DNA sequence: TGTGCCAGCAGTTCGCCCAGGGGAGCAATGGATTCACCCCTCCACTTT. Its protein is CASSSPRGAMDSPLHF.

This rearrangement joins TRBV5-1 to TRBJ1-1; D remains ambiguous. CDR3 length: 14 amino acids. The germline CDR1 and CDR2 sequences are SGHRS and YFSETQ. Trimming took 0 bases from V and 1 from J, leaving 7 bases between them. CDR3 in amino acids: CASSLASANTEAFF. CDR3 bases: TGCGCCAGCAGCTTGGCATCCGCGAACACTGAAGCTTTCTTT.

This chain links TRBV13 with TRBJ1-6; weak D call: TRBD1 (6 bases). The V gene lost 3 bases and the J gene lost 12 bases, with 15 bases spanning the gap. The CDR3 runs to 14 residues. Germline V gene sequence: CDR1 PRHDT, CDR2 FYEKMQ (reference sequence). In nucleotides, the CDR3 is TGTGCCAGCAGCTTCCCAGGGGCGTCGGTACCCCTCCACTTT. Translation: CASSFPGASVPLHF.

J is TRBJ1-2 and V is TRBV4-1; TRBD1 is a possible D gene (6 bases). The CDR3 consists of 16 residues. The germline CDR1 and CDR2 sequences are MGHRA and YSYEKL. The V and J ends lost 0 bases and 7 bases respectively, with 18 bases between them. CDR3 sequence reads: CASSQDNPGAGRGYTF. In nucleotides, the CDR3 is TGCGCCAGCAGCCAAGACAATCCGGGGGCGGGCCGTGGCTACACCTTC.

The chain recombines TRBV5-1 with TRBJ1-2, with 9 bases matching TRBD1. The CDR3 spans 16 residues. V trimming: 0 bases; J trimming: 2 bases; junction bases outside the gene matches: 5. From germline, CDR1 is SGHRS and CDR2 YFSETQ. The CDR3 sequence is CASSLGAGTGNYGYTF. In nucleotides, the CDR3 is TGCGCCAGCAGCTTGGGGGCCGGGACAGGGAACTATGGCTACACCTTC.

V is TRBV5-1 and J is TRBJ2-3; a weak D match, TRBD2 (7 bases). The V end was cut by 0 bases, the J end by 7 bases, with 15 bases between. Germline CDR1 is SGHRS and CDR2 is YFSETQ. CDR3 length equals 15 residues. The CDR3, as DNA: TGCGCCAGCAGCTTGGATTCTGGGGGGGCTAATACGCAGTATTTT. The encoded protein is CASSLDSGGANTQYF.

The rearrangement links TRBV7-2 to TRBJ1-2; D not certain. From germline, CDR1 is SGHTA and CDR2 FQGNSA. Trimming pared 3 bases from V and 3 bases from J, leaving 17 bases between. The CDR3 loop spans 16 amino acids. CDR3 sequence: CASSFGRKVGDYGYTF. DNA of the CDR3: TGTGCCAGCAGCTTTGGGCGGAAGGTCGGGGACTATGGCTACACCTTC.

Only one count was recorded for this clonotype. The rearrangement joins TRBV10-3 to TRBJ2-4; 9 nucleotides line up with TRBD1. The junction had 6 bases not matched to a gene; V was cut back by 4 bases and J by 8 bases. Germline assignment: CDR1 ENHRY and CDR2 SYGVKD. The CDR3 runs to 14 residues. CDR3 sequence: CAISGDRVSHIQYF. The CDR3 nucleotides are TGTGCCATCAGTGGGGACAGGGTATCTCACATTCAGTACTTC.

This clonotype was detected only a few times. V gene TRBV27 combines with J gene TRBJ2-1; tentatively, D is TRBD1 (5 bases). Germline assignment: CDR1 MNHEY and CDR2 SMNVEV (reference sequence). V lost 8 bases and J 2 bases, leaving 10 bases between the germline ends. The CDR3 sequence is 13 residues long. CDR3 sequence reads: CASSPGPYNEQFF. The CDR3 region has the DNA TGTGCCAGCTCCCCAGGGCCCTACAATGAGCAGTTCTTC.